This entry lists 9 T cell receptor beta chains sequenced from one sample in a study of blood T cell repertoires in COVID-19. Clones were sequenced by immunoSEQ multiplex PCR, and TCRdb holds only the in-frame ones, with some missing. The data hold approximately 190,000 clones, with about 80% observed a single time. Material: peripheral blood. All receptors derive from a woman aged 60-75 years with COVID-19, enrolled during active disease.

The chain recombines TRBV7-6 with TRBJ2-2; D possibly corresponds to TRBD2 (6 bases). Germline values: CDR1 SGHVS, CDR2 FNYEAQ. This CDR3 has 17 residues. V dropped 5 bases and J dropped 5 bases, with 21 bases sitting between them. DNA of the CDR3: TGTGCCAGCAGCCTGACAACGTGGGGACTTTTTACCGGGGAGCTGTTTTTT. This encodes CASSLTTWGLFTGELFF. Full variable domain (remainder filled in from reference TRBV7-6 and TRBJ2-2): GAGVSQSPRYKVTKRGQDVALRCDPISGHVSLYWYRQALGQGPEFLTYFNYEAQQDKSGLPNDRFSAERPEGSISTLTIQRTEQRDSAMYRCASSLTTWGLFTGELFFGEGSRLTVL.

V usage is TRBV20-1 and J usage is TRBJ2-1; D perhaps matches TRBD2 (6 bases). The germline V gene has CDR1 DFQATT and CDR2 SNEGSKA (reference sequence). The CDR3 is made up of 14 amino acids. V was trimmed by 7 bases and J by 6 bases, leaving 19 bases between them. The CDR3 protein is CSVSRLATVNEQFF. DNA of the CDR3: TGCAGTGTTAGTAGGCTAGCGACCGTCAATGAGCAGTTCTTC.

The chain combines TRBV28 with TRBJ1-5; possible D gene TRBD1, 5 bases. V was clipped by 2 bases and J by 6 bases, with 17 bases between them. In germline, CDR1 is MDHEN, CDR2 SYDVKM. CDR3 size: 16 residues. In DNA form, the CDR3 reads TGTGCCAGCAGTTTAATAGGAGGGCAGGGTCTTCAGCCCCAGCATTTT. This gives the protein CASSLIGGQGLQPQHF.

This chain joins TRBV12-1 and TRBJ2-6; the table calls TRBD2, which could not be checked here. TRBV12-1 corresponds to a pseudogene. The CDR3 spans 18 residues. CDR3 sequence reads: CASSFPDFLRSGANVLTF. The CDR3 DNA follows: TGTGCCAGCAGCTTCCCGGACTTCCTTCGCTCTGGGGCCAACGTCCTGACTTTC.

The V call is TRBV3-1 (or the pseudogene TRBV3-2), the J call TRBJ1-5, with D possibly TRBD1 on 5 matching bases. Germline CDR1 and CDR2: LGHDT and YNNKEL (reference sequence). The CDR3 extends over 14 amino acids. V lost 1 base to trimming and J lost 2 bases, with 6 bases between them. The CDR3 region is CASSQAGGNQPQHF. The CDR3 coding sequence is TGTGCCAGCAGCCAAGCGGGGGGCAATCAGCCCCAGCATTTT.

The chain has TRBV28 and TRBJ2-7; 12 nucleotides align to TRBD2. Germline CDR1 and CDR2: MDHEN and SYDVKM. The CDR3 has 15 residues. With 4 bases clipped from V and 6 bases from J, the junction kept 7 bases outside the gene matches. CDR3 loop: CASSWGASGGGEQYF. The DNA for the CDR3 is TGTGCCAGCAGTTGGGGGGCTAGCGGGGGGGGCGAGCAGTACTTC. Using reference TRBV28 and TRBJ2-7 for the parts outside the CDR3, the full variable domain is DVKVTQSSRYLVKRTGEKVFLECVQDMDHENMFWYRQDPGLGLRLIYFSYDVKMKEKGDIPEGYSVSREKKERFSLILESASTNQTSMYLCASSWGASGGGEQYFGPGTRLTVT.

This rearrangement joins TRBV11-2 to TRBJ1-6, with 8 bases lining up with TRBD1. CDR1 and CDR2 (germline): SGHAT, FQNNGV. Trimming cost V 6 bases and J 7 bases; bases outside gene matches: 8. The length of the CDR3 is 15 residues. The CDR3 sequence is CASRRSQGGNSPLHF. Here the CDR3 DNA reads TGTGCCAGCAGGCGCTCACAGGGGGGGAATTCACCCCTCCACTTT.

This clone was detected once. The J gene is TRBJ2-5, the V gene TRBV5-6, with TRBD1 matching over 7 bases. CDR3 length equals 12 residues. V gave up 1 base and J gave up 14 bases; unmatched junction bases: 8. Per germline, CDR1 SGHDT and CDR2 YYEEEE. The chain's CDR3 is CASSLMGQSKYF. CDR3 DNA: TGTGCCAGCAGCTTGATGGGACAGTCAAAATACTTC.

The chain has TRBV9 and TRBJ2-7; 9 positions agree with TRBD1. V trimming: 3 bases; J trimming: 2 bases; junction bases outside the gene matches: 3. The CDR3 extends over 14 amino acids. Germline CDR1 is SGDLS and CDR2 is YYNGEE. The CDR3 nucleotides are TGTGCCAGCAGCGCCAGACAGGGGGCCTACGAGCAGTACTTC. It specifies CASSARQGAYEQYF.